Below are 25 T cell receptor beta chains sequenced from a single sample in a study of T cells in localized non-small cell lung cancer. Method: immunoSEQ multiplex PCR; TCRdb's copy keeps in-frame clones and lacks some. The sample records about 1,000 clones, approximately 23% being singletons. Sequenced here: normal lung tissue next to the tumor, sampled before any cancer treatment. These receptors all stem from a male donor at least 60 years old with stage I lung adenocarcinoma.

The rearrangement links TRBV19 to TRBJ2-1; D may correspond to TRBD1 or TRBD2 (5 bases each). V was pared by 4 bases and J by 2 bases, with 15 bases between. CDR1 is LNHDA and CDR2 is SQIVND in the germline V gene (reference sequence). The CDR3 loop spans 16 amino acids. The CDR3 spells CASSTPGPLAYNEQFF. The CDR3 bases are TGTGCCAGTAGTACTCCGGGACCCCTCGCCTACAATGAGCAGTTCTTC.

The CDR3 DNA reads as TGCAGCACCAGACAGGGCAAAGAGACCCAGTACTTC. Its translation: CSTRQGKETQYF. This chain uses TRBV29-1 with TRBJ2-5; 7 bases agree with TRBD1. The ends lost 8 bases at V and 3 bases at J; junction bases unmatched: 6. The V gene's germline CDR1 is SQVTM and CDR2 ANQGSEA. The CDR3 contains 12 residues.

This clone appeared a few times. The chain is built from TRBV6-8 and TRBJ2-5; 7 bases line up with TRBD1. CDR3 length equals 13 residues. Germline assignment: CDR1 MNHGY and CDR2 SAAAGT. V was pared by 5 bases and J by 2 bases, with 2 bases of the junction left unmatched. Here the CDR3 DNA reads TGTGCCAGCAGTCGGGACAGACAAGAGACCCAGTACTTC. This encodes CASSRDRQETQYF.

This clone has more than one count but fewer than ten. The gene calls are TRBV2 and TRBJ1-6, with 9 bases matching TRBD1. Trimming at V came to 7 bases and at J to 9 bases, leaving 10 bases not matched to a gene. In germline, CDR1 is SNHLY, CDR2 FYNNEI. The CDR3 length is 15 residues. The CDR3 coding sequence is TGTGCCAGCATCGCCGACAGGGGGGCTGGTTCACCCCTCCACTTT. Protein: CASIADRGAGSPLHF.

This clone was counted only a few times. V gene TRBV11-3 combines with J gene TRBJ1-2; TRBD1 might be the D (5 bases). The CDR3 sequence is 15 residues long. In germline, CDR1 is SGHNT, CDR2 YENEEA. Trimming took off 5 bases at V and 4 bases at J, with 17 bases between the two ends. The CDR3 DNA is TGTGCCAGCAGCCCAGGAGGTGGGGACTTCTATGGCTACACCTTC. This sequence encodes CASSPGGGDFYGYTF.

The rearrangement uses TRBV7-5 and TRBJ2-3; the table calls TRBD2, which could not be checked here. TRBV7-5 is deemed a pseudogene. The CDR3 has 17 residues. The chain's CDR3 is CASSRAFGTHNTDTQYF. In nucleotides, the CDR3 is TGTGCCAGCAGCCGAGCTTTCGGGACTCACAACACAGATACGCAGTATTTT.

This sequence joins TRBV6-8 and TRBJ1-1, with D unclear. V was trimmed by 0 bases and J by 7 bases, leaving 12 bases between them. The CDR3 covers 14 residues. The germline gives CDR1 MNHGY, CDR2 SAAAGT. In nucleotides, the CDR3 is TGTGCCAGCAGTTACTCGGTGGGTTGGGGTGAAGCTTTCTTT. Translation: CASSYSVGWGEAFF.

The chain employs TRBV25-1 and TRBJ2-1; TRBD1 matches at 9 bases. This CDR3 region has 14 residues. J lost 5 bases, V lost 6 bases, and 5 bases had no gene match. In germline, CDR1 is MGHDK, CDR2 SYGVNS. This chain's CDR3 is CASSGQGLHNEQFF. CDR3 bases: TGTGCCAGCAGCGGACAGGGGTTGCACAATGAGCAGTTCTTC.

Here the CDR3 DNA reads TGTGCCTGGAGTGTAGGGATAGGTTCTTTCAATGAGCAGTTCTTC. Protein sequence: CAWSVGIGSFNEQFF. This chain links TRBV30 with TRBJ2-1; D not resolved. Germline V CDR1 and CDR2: GTSNPN, SVGIG (reference sequence). The CDR3 spans 15 residues. V lost 0 bases to trimming and J lost 6 bases, with 15 bases between them.

The genes are TRBV5-1 and TRBJ2-1; 12 nucleotides agree with TRBD2. The germline V gene encodes CDR1 SGHRS and CDR2 YFSETQ. CDR3 length: 15 amino acids. V shed 0 bases and J 8 bases; nucleotides not matched to a gene: 3. CDR3 in amino acids: CASSLDGTSGHEQFF. Here the CDR3 DNA reads TGCGCCAGCAGCTTGGATGGGACTAGCGGGCATGAGCAGTTCTTC.

This sequence joins TRBV19 and TRBJ1-5, with 7 bases matching TRBD1. CDR1 and CDR2 (germline): LNHDA, SQIVND (reference sequence). The CDR3 is 14 amino acids. The V segment lost 8 bases and the J segment 7 bases; nucleotides outside the gene matches: 11. The CDR3 loop is CASAVQGGLQPQHF. For the CDR3, the DNA is TGTGCCAGTGCTGTTCAGGGGGGGTTACAGCCCCAGCATTTT.

This clone was observed a handful of times. The chain is built from TRBV9 and TRBJ2-3; possibly TRBD1 or TRBD2 for D (5 bases each). Trimming left V 3 bases short and J 2 bases short, with 13 bases between. Germline V gene lookup returns CDR1 SGDLS and CDR2 YYNGEE. This CDR3 is built from 15 residues. The CDR3 DNA sequence: TGTGCCAGCAGCGCTGTGGGGGTTTACACAGATACGCAGTATTTT. As protein: CASSAVGVYTDTQYF. Filled out from reference TRBV9 and TRBJ2-3, the complete variable domain reads DSGVTQTPKHLITATGQRVTLRCSPRSGDLSVYWYQQSLDQGLQFLIQYYNGEERAKGNILERFSAQQFPDLHSELNLSSLELGDSALYFCASSAVGVYTDTQYFGPGTRLTVL.

This clone qualifies as medium-sized. The gene calls are TRBV11-3 and TRBJ2-1, with 9 bases matching TRBD1. V lost 2 bases and J lost 3; bases outside the gene matches: 5. The germline V gene encodes CDR1 SGHNT and CDR2 YENEEA. The CDR3 totals 16 residues. The CDR3 DNA reads as TGTGCCAGCAGCTTACCCACAGGGGGCCTCTACAATGAGCAGTTCTTC. Protein product: CASSLPTGGLYNEQFF.

The chain links TRBV4-1 to TRBJ2-7; 7 bases fit TRBD1. Germline values: CDR1 MGHRA, CDR2 YSYEKL. The CDR3 extends over 12 amino acids. V lost 3 bases, J lost 6 bases, and 2 bases stayed unmatched. The CDR3 loop reads CASSQTGSEQYF. The CDR3 DNA is TGCGCCAGCAGCCAGACAGGGTCCGAGCAGTACTTC.

This clone was seen a few times. This sequence joins TRBV29-1 and TRBJ2-1, with 8 bases identical to TRBD1. This CDR3 region has 14 residues. Germline CDR1 is SQVTM and CDR2 is ANQGSEA. With V trimmed by 6 bases and J by 2 bases, 6 bases remained unmatched. CDR3 amino acids: CSVPDRATYNEQFF. Written as DNA, the CDR3 is TGCAGCGTACCGGACAGGGCAACCTACAATGAGCAGTTCTTC.

The gene calls are TRBV9 and TRBJ1-3, with a possible D match to TRBD1 (5 bases). The germline gives CDR1 SGDLS, CDR2 YYNGEE. The CDR3 extends over 17 amino acids. The V end was cut by 4 bases, the J end by 7 bases, with 24 bases between. In DNA form, the CDR3 reads TGTGCCAGCAGCCCTAGTCAGGGTTTTGGAGGGAGGAACACCATATATTTT. This codes for CASSPSQGFGGRNTIYF.

This clone has a handful of counts. The chain has TRBV6-8 and TRBJ2-2; 9 bases fit TRBD1. Germline V gives CDR1 MNHGY, CDR2 SAAAGT. Trimming at V came to 4 bases and at J to 4 bases, leaving 4 bases not matched to a gene. This CDR3 region has 15 residues. CDR3 in DNA: TGTGCCAGCAGTTGGGACAGGGCCCGCACCGGGGAGCTGTTTTTT. Its translation is CASSWDRARTGELFF.

The chain joins TRBV18 to TRBJ2-7; D gene uncertain. The length of the CDR3 is 13 residues. Deletions cut 5 bases from V and 6 bases from J, with 14 bases between. Germline lookup yields CDR1 KGHSH and CDR2 LQKENI. CDR3 sequence (DNA): TGTGCCAGCTCAGTAGGTAGGGTCGGCGAGCAGTACTTC. This sequence encodes CASSVGRVGEQYF.

V and J are TRBV23-1 and TRBJ2-3; D is uncertain. TRBV23-1 is given ORF status, its function remaining uncertain. The CDR3 spans 13 residues. The ends were cut back, 6 bases at V and 1 base at J, with 8 bases in the middle. In nucleotides, the CDR3 is TGCGCCAGCAGCTTGGCGGGCACAGATACGCAGTATTTT. This translates into CASSLAGTDTQYF.

With respect to this clone: The junction differs from germline at one of its ends, possibly a read error. The chain carries TRBV6-8 and TRBJ1-2; D is perhaps TRBD1 (6 bases). Germline-derived CDR1 and CDR2 are MNHGY and SAAAGT. The CDR3 covers 13 residues. CDR3 bases: TGTGCCATCAGTGGGGTACAGGGTGGCGGCTACACCTTC. This gives the protein CAISGVQGGGYTF.

This clone was detected a few times. The chain links TRBV19 to TRBJ1-4; D is uncertain. This CDR3 has 14 amino acids. CDR1 is LNHDA, CDR2 SQIVND, per germline (reference sequence). Between the trimmed V and J ends, which lost 0 bases and 8 bases, there was a span of 10 bases. The CDR3 DNA sequence: TGTGCCAGTAGTATAGAGGCCAGAGGGGAAAAACTGTTTTTT. Translation: CASSIEARGEKLFF.

This clone qualifies as medium-sized. This chain uses TRBV9 with TRBJ2-7; 11 nucleotides match TRBD2. The CDR3 is 17 amino acids. Germline CDR1 reads SGDLS; CDR2 reads YYNGEE. V was clipped by 5 bases and J by 4 bases; unmatched bases: 14. The DNA of the CDR3 is TGTGCCAGCAGTGAGGTCGGGACTAGCGGCCTCAGGTACGAGCAGTACTTC. Encoded protein: CASSEVGTSGLRYEQYF.

This clone was seen only a few times. The genes are TRBV5-1 and TRBJ2-5, with TRBD2 as a possible D gene (5 bases). Germline V CDR1 and CDR2: SGHRS, YFSETQ. Between the trimmed V and J ends, which lost 2 bases and 5 bases, there was a span of 13 bases. This CDR3 contains 14 residues. The CDR3 region has the DNA TGCGCCAGCAGCTTAGCGACCGGGGTGGAGACCCAGTACTTC. It is translated as CASSLATGVETQYF.

The chain joins TRBV29-1 to TRBJ2-3; TRBD2 might be the D (5 bases). This CDR3 comprises 12 residues. V gave up 1 base and J gave up 4 bases, with 6 bases separating them. Germline CDR1 reads SQVTM; CDR2 reads ANQGSEA. Here the CDR3 reads CSVEGESDTQYF. The CDR3 DNA is TGCAGCGTTGAAGGGGAGTCAGATACGCAGTATTTT.

A few counts support this clone. The genes are TRBV28 and TRBJ2-7, with D possibly TRBD1 on 6 matching bases. CDR3 length: 13 amino acids. Germline V gene data show CDR1 as MDHEN and CDR2 as SYDVKM. Trimming took 10 bases from V and 6 from J, leaving 19 bases between them. Here the CDR3 DNA reads TGTGCCACCGGGCAGGGGAAAGATCGCGAGCAGTACTTC. This gives the protein CATGQGKDREQYF.